Shown below are 17 T cell receptor beta chains from a single sample sequenced in a study of Ad26.COV2.S vaccination and SARS-CoV-2 variants. This table comes from immunoSEQ multiplex PCR, and its TCRdb copy is limited to in-frame clones, with some not included. The table has 350,000 to 500,000 clones, over 75% seen once; the top ten hold approximately 4%. Treatment noted: 15 to 20 received Ad26.COV2.S at low or high dose, single or two shots; about five received placebo; per-sample allocation not given. Specimen acquisition occurred on day 63 following the initial vaccine or placebo injection. Material: peripheral blood, obtained in a trial of Ad26.COV2.S vaccine versus placebo. All receptors derive from a person between 18 and 60 years old who received the Ad26.COV2.S COVID-19 vaccine or a placebo.

J is TRBJ2-7 and V is TRBV6-5; D is undetermined. The length of the CDR3 is 13 residues. The germline V gene has CDR1 MNHEY and CDR2 SVGAGI. The ends were cut back, 6 bases at V and 3 bases at J, with 12 bases in the middle. The CDR3 spells CASRFVADYEQYF. CDR3 sequence (DNA): TGTGCCAGCAGGTTCGTGGCGGACTACGAGCAGTACTTC.

About this clone itself: Other DNA sequences of this sample code for an identical CDR3. V is TRBV5-1 and J is TRBJ1-1; D is ambiguous. Germline CDR1 reads SGHRS; CDR2 reads YFSETQ. The CDR3 contains 13 residues. V was cut by 1 base and J by 3 bases, with 7 bases left in between. The CDR3 spells CASSLSGDTEAFF. Here the CDR3 DNA reads TGCGCCAGCAGCTTGAGCGGCGACACTGAAGCTTTCTTT.

V is TRBV7-9 and J is TRBJ2-7; 9 bases are a match to TRBD1. V lost 3 bases to trimming and J lost 7 bases; unmatched junction nucleotides: 10. Germline CDR1 and CDR2: SEHNR and FQNEAQ (reference sequence). CDR3 size: 15 residues. CDR3 residues: CASSFSKTGGNEQYF. The CDR3 DNA follows: TGTGCCAGCAGCTTCTCTAAGACAGGGGGTAATGAGCAGTACTTC.

This chain links TRBV28 with TRBJ2-7; D is unclear. The V end was cut by 2 bases, the J end by 0 bases, with 8 bases between. The germline gives CDR1 MDHEN, CDR2 SYDVKM. The CDR3 contains 14 residues. The DNA of the CDR3 is TGTGCCAGCAGTTTAATAACTCACTCCTACGAGCAGTACTTC. Its protein is CASSLITHSYEQYF.

The chain joins TRBV7-6 to TRBJ2-7; TRBD2 agrees at 14 bases. V shed 5 bases and J 4 bases; nucleotides not matched to a gene: 7. Germline CDR1 and CDR2: SGHVS and FNYEAQ. This CDR3 is 16 amino acids long. CDR3 residues: CASSLGLAGGGYEQYF. The CDR3 region has the DNA TGTGCCAGCAGCCTCGGACTAGCGGGGGGTGGGTACGAGCAGTACTTC.

The V and J genes are TRBV30 and TRBJ1-2; D perhaps matches TRBD1 (5 bases). Looked up from germline, CDR1 is GTSNPN and CDR2 is SVGIG (reference sequence). The CDR3 totals 12 residues. Trimming removed 5 bases at V and 3 bases at J, with 10 bases between. CDR3 sequence reads: CAWEQAYYGYTF. The CDR3 DNA is TGTGCCTGGGAACAGGCCTACTATGGCTACACCTTC.

The sample holds a few counts of this clone. This sequence joins TRBV5-4 and TRBJ1-6; perhaps TRBD1 as D (5 bases). The CDR3 contains 15 residues. Germline V gives CDR1 SGHNT, CDR2 YYREEE (reference sequence). Deletions cut 3 bases from V and 6 bases from J, with 13 bases between. CDR3: CASSSYGAGNSPLHF. CDR3 DNA sequence: TGTGCCAGCAGCTCCTACGGGGCAGGTAATTCACCCCTCCACTTT.

This clone was observed a few times. The same CDR3 is also encoded by other DNA sequences in this sample. The J gene is TRBJ2-7, the V gene TRBV4-1; TRBD1 matches at 8 bases. V lost 3 bases and J lost 2; bases outside the gene matches: 3. CDR1 is MGHRA and CDR2 is YSYEKL in the germline V gene. The CDR3 extends over 14 amino acids. The CDR3 protein is CASSQDRAAYEQYF. CDR3 nucleotides: TGCGCCAGCAGCCAGGACAGGGCGGCCTACGAGCAGTACTTC.

The genes are TRBV10-3 and TRBJ1-1, with 7 bases aligning to TRBD1. V lost 2 bases and J lost 2; bases outside the gene matches: 5. The CDR3 totals 15 residues. The germline gives CDR1 ENHRY, CDR2 SYGVKD. CDR3 sequence reads: CAISEPGQANTEAFF. In DNA form, the CDR3 reads TGTGCCATCAGTGAGCCTGGACAGGCTAACACTGAAGCTTTCTTT.

The chain combines TRBV19 with TRBJ2-1; 13 nucleotides match TRBD2. J was trimmed by 6 bases and V by 6 bases; bases with no gene match: 2. This CDR3 comprises 14 residues. Per the germline V gene, CDR1 is LNHDA and CDR2 is SQIVND (reference sequence). CDR3 residues: CASRGLAGSNEQFF. The DNA of the CDR3 is TGTGCCAGTAGGGGACTAGCGGGGAGCAATGAGCAGTTCTTC.

The V call is TRBV6-6, the J call TRBJ2-2; D is possibly TRBD1 or TRBD2 (5 bases each). Germline V gene sequence: CDR1 MNHNY, CDR2 SVGAGI (reference sequence). V lost 2 bases and J lost 9, with 7 bases in between. The CDR3 extends over 12 amino acids. CDR3 region: CASSYEGWELFF. The CDR3 DNA reads as TGTGCCAGCAGTTACGAGGGGTGGGAGCTGTTTTTT.

This chain uses TRBV5-4 with TRBJ2-7; D could derive from TRBD1 or TRBD2 (6 bases each). CDR1 and CDR2 from the germline V gene are SGHNT and YYREEE (reference sequence). Trimming took off 4 bases at V and 2 bases at J, with 19 bases between the two ends. CDR3 length: 16 residues. The CDR3 coding sequence is TGTGCCAGCAGCCCCGAGGGGGGAGATTGGGCCTACGAGCAGTACTTC. It specifies CASSPEGGDWAYEQYF.

The V and J genes are TRBV19 and TRBJ2-7; D unclear. The CDR3 has 13 amino acids. CDR1 and CDR2 (germline): LNHDA, SQIVND (reference sequence). Between the trimmed V and J ends, which lost 0 bases and 2 bases, there was a span of 5 bases. Written as DNA, the CDR3 is TGTGCCAGTAGTATAGAACCCACCTACGAGCAGTACTTC. It is translated as CASSIEPTYEQYF.

As DNA, the CDR3 is TGTGCCAGCCGGAGTCCGGGACAGGGCTCCTACGAGCAGTACTTC. This codes for CASRSPGQGSYEQYF. This chain joins TRBV5-8 and TRBJ2-7, with 9 positions matching TRBD1. The germline CDR1 and CDR2 sequences are SGHTS and YDEGEE. J was trimmed by 0 bases and V by 7 bases; bases with no gene match: 8. The CDR3 has 15 amino acids. The full variable domain, with the rest looked up from reference TRBV5-8 and TRBJ2-7, is EAGVTQSPTHLIKTRGQQATLRCSPISGHTSVYWYQQALGLGLQFLLWYDEGEERNRGNFPPRFSGRQFPNYSSELNVNALELEDSALYLCASRSPGQGSYEQYFGPGTRLTVT.

The V call is TRBV5-6, the J call TRBJ1-2; D not resolved. The germline gives CDR1 SGHDT, CDR2 YYEEEE. This CDR3 region has 15 residues. V was trimmed by 4 bases and J by 0 bases, leaving 13 bases between them. The CDR3 sequence: CASSPAVSPNYGYTF. The CDR3 coding sequence is TGTGCCAGCAGCCCGGCGGTCAGCCCTAACTATGGCTACACCTTC.

The gene calls are TRBV25-1 and TRBJ2-5; no firm D call. This CDR3 is built from 11 residues. The V end was cut by 5 bases, the J end by 4 bases, with 5 bases between. The germline V gene encodes CDR1 MGHDK and CDR2 SYGVNS. The CDR3 reads CASSTGETQYF. The CDR3 bases are TGTGCCAGCAGTACCGGAGAGACCCAGTACTTC.

V is TRBV28 and J is TRBJ1-2; the D is unclear. Germline V gives CDR1 MDHEN, CDR2 SYDVKM. V was shortened by 4 bases and J by 5 bases, with 23 bases between the two germline ends. CDR3 size: 17 residues. CDR3 sequence reads: CASSSPAESQIAYGYTF. The CDR3, as DNA: TGTGCCAGCAGTTCCCCCGCCGAAAGTCAAATCGCGTATGGCTACACCTTC.